The clone carrying this T cell receptor beta chain occurred many times. The sample is drawn from a study of neurological immune-mediated disorders. The unsorted libraries were produced from 2 million PBMCs held at -80 C. cDNA was made by 5'RACE with 10-nucleotide random UMIs. TCRdb reprocessed the 5' RACE reads via MiXCR and lists one record per CDR3 protein. The sample includes some 30,000 distinct CDR3 sequences, around 14% of them seen just once. This CDR3 spans 15 amino acids. CDR1 MNHEY and CDR2 SVGAGI come from the germline V gene. Trimming took off 5 bases at V and 3 bases at J, with 15 bases between the two ends.

The receptor was derived from a man between 65 and 80 years old in good health. The chain uses TRBV6-5 and TRBJ2-3, with D perhaps being TRBD1 or TRBD2 (6 bases each). Specimen: PBMCs. The CDR3 loop reads CASSHPGGGTDTQYF. DNA for the CDR3: TGTGCCAGCAGTCACCCCGGAGGGGGGACAGATACGCAGTATTTT.